This T cell receptor (beta chain) was sequenced for a study of blood T cell repertoires in COVID-19 (dated by TCRdb to the early 2020s). For the wider study: Collaborator samples came from the United States, Italy and Spain and covered acute and convalescent phases of COVID-19. Where available, HLA class I and class II types were taken from metadata supplied by the sample provider and were not determined by assay-based typing. The prospective study material was composed of cDNA or gDNA derived from T cells, B-cell-depleted T cells, or PBMCs. A freely available public database, intended as a resource for researchers studying the immune response to SARS-CoV-2, is where the repertoires were released. Sample metadata almost always included a de-identified subject ID, COVID-19 status, age in years and sex. The samples were drawn from two sources: the first 160 participants of the ongoing ImmuneRACE study, and 1,000 to 1,500 subjects contributed by 6 global collaborators. The dataset comprised deeply sampled blood TCRbeta repertoires from subjects exposed to, actively infected with, or recovered from COVID-19.

The immunoSEQ Assay, a bias-controlled multiplex PCR, was used to amplify TCRbeta CDR3 regions from genomic DNA. The paper's processing steps were these. Nucleated cell counts per sample were estimated from amplification of reference gene primers within the assay. Sequence reads were collapsed and filtered to measure the absolute abundance of every unique TCRbeta CDR3 rearrangement. For each sample, productive Simpson clonality was calculated by taking the square root of Simpson's diversity index across productive rearrangements. TCRdb stores this immuneACCESS table with in-frame sequences only. Part of the clones is absent; in the studies checked, under half of the shortfall reflects unresolved V genes, and no reason is known for the rest. V and J calls and clone size follow that table, whereas D and trimming were derived from the DNA. This sample has about 200,000 clones in its table, and 84% of those were observed once. The ten most abundant clones make up roughly 4.6% of the sample.

V is clipped by 6 bases and J by 4 bases, and the sequence between their germline boundaries is 10 bases long. CDR3 length: 14 amino acids, cysteine to phenylalanine. This entry keeps only the CDR3 DNA: 42 bases, framed from base 1. Reading the germline V gene gives CDR1 MNHEY and CDR2 SVGAGI. Notes on this clone: Its recognized antigen is unknown. No clone much larger than this one lies a single base away; base qualities are absent.

Each collaborating institution followed its own protocols to collect whole blood in K2EDTA tubes. For TCRbeta analysis, collaborators shipped samples as frozen whole blood, isolated PBMCs, or DNA extracted from either of those sample types. Overall study results and their limits: How much clinical and demographic metadata was included differed by source and by participant, and the metadata was provided uncurated.

The sequencing sample was made of peripheral blood. The TCR was taken from a woman between 70 and 85 years old with active or convalescent COVID-19. The sequence links TRBV6-5 to TRBJ2-6, with no D gene named confidently. The DNA sequence follows: TGTGCCAGCAGCCCCCTAGTCGGGGCCAACGTCCTGACTTTC. It specifies CASSPLVGANVLTF.